The text below deals with one T cell receptor (beta chain). The antigen is not known. The record originates from a study of T cell responses to AZD1222 COVID-19 vaccine. Sequencing used immunoSEQ multiplex PCR; TCRdb keeps in-frame clones, though not all of them. The sample has roughly 110,000 clones; about 93% are singletons. The CDR3 is 11 amino acids. After removal of 8 bases from V and 9 bases from J, the junction contained 6 bases not matched to a gene. From germline, CDR1 is SNHLY and CDR2 FYNNEI. Whole-study results and caveats: The breadth and depth of Spike-specific TCRs increased once two AZD1222 doses had been given.

This sequence joins TRBV2 and TRBJ2-5; 7 bases are shared with TRBD2. The clonotype was recovered from an adult in good health. The sample was peripheral blood, taken on day 0 of AZD1222 vaccination. CDR3 amino acids: CASGREEAQYF. CDR3 DNA: TGTGCCAGCGGGAGGGAGGAGGCCCAGTACTTC.